The entry below gives a single TCR beta chain sequence along with its context. These data come from a study of blood T cell repertoires in COVID-19. Study details: Samples taken during acute and convalescent COVID-19 were collected in the United States, Italy and Spain. Sources were T cells, B-cell-depleted T cells, or PBMCs; the material itself was cDNA or gDNA.

The germline V gene encodes CDR1 MDHEN and CDR2 SYDVKM. The CDR3 has 14 residues. V lost 7 bases and J 4 bases, leaving 16 bases between the germline ends. Authors' methods: Estimated nucleated cell counts came from reference gene primer amplification. The repertoire was sequenced with immunoSEQ multiplex PCR; TCRdb's copy has only in-frame clones and lacks some. V and J calls and clone size come straight from that table; D and trimming were deduced from the DNA. The sample yields some 200,000 clones, about 88% seen once. The gene calls are TRBV28 and TRBJ1-1; TRBD1 might be the D (6 bases). The sequence was obtained from a man aged 35 to 55 with active or convalescent COVID-19. The sample consisted of peripheral blood. CDR3 loop: CASNPPGTITEAFF. The CDR3 nucleotides are TGTGCCAGCAATCCCCCGGGGACAATCACTGAAGCTTTCTTT.